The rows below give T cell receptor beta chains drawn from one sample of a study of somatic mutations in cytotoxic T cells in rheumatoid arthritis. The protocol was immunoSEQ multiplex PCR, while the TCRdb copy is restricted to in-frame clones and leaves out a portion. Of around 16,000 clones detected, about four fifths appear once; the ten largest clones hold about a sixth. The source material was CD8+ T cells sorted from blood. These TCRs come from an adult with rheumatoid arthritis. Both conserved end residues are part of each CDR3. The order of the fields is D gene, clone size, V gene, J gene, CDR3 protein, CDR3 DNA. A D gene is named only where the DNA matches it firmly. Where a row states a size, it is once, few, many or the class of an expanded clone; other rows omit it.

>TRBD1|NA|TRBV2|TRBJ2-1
CASSEPTPGQGPRGNYNEQFF
TGTGCCAGCAGCGAACCGACGCCGGGACAGGGTCCACGCGGCAATTACAATGAGCAGTTCTTC
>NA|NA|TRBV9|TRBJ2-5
CASSPGTSQETQYF
TGTGCCAGCAGCCCCGGGACTTCTCAAGAGACCCAGTACTTC
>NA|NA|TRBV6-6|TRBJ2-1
CASSSQQGPSYNEQFF
TGTGCCAGCAGTTCCCAGCAGGGACCTTCGTACAATGAGCAGTTCTTC
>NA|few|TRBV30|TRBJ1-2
CANGLGYGYTF
TGTGCCAATGGACTCGGCTATGGCTACACCTTC
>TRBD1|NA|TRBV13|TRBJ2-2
CASSQPQGAAGELFF
TGTGCCAGCAGCCAACCACAGGGGGCGGCCGGGGAGCTGTTTTTT
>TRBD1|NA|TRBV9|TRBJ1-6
CASSPGQGGSPLHF
TGTGCCAGCAGCCCCGGACAGGGAGGATCACCCCTCCACTTT
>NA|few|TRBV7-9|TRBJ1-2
CASSLVKETNYGYTF
TGTGCCAGCAGCTTAGTTAAGGAGACTAACTATGGCTACACCTTC
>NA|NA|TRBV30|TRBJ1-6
CAWKGGQNSPLHF
TGTGCCTGGAAAGGGGGGCAAAATTCACCCCTCCACTTT
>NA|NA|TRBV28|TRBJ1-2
CASSRITGLLNTF
TGTGCCAGCAGTCGTATTACAGGGTTACTCAACACCTTC
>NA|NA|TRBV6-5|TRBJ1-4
CASSPDSGEKLFF
TGTGCCAGCAGTCCTGACTCGGGGGAAAAACTGTTTTTT
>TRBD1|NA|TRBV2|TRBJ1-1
CARKQGLGNTEAFF
TGTGCCAGGAAACAGGGGTTGGGGAACACTGAAGCTTTCTTT
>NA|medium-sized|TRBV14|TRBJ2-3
CASSHRQFDTQYF
TGTGCCAGCAGCCACCGACAGTTTGATACGCAGTATTTT
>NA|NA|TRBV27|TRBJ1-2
CASSPGQPYGYTF
TGTGCCAGCAGTCCTGGACAGCCCTATGGCTACACCTTC
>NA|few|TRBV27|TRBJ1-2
CASSLSSFSGYTF
TGTGCCAGCAGTTTATCTTCGTTTTCTGGCTACACCTTC
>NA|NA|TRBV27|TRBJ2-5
CASRLKGSGQETQYF
TGTGCCAGCCGCCTTAAGGGGAGCGGACAAGAGACCCAGTACTTC
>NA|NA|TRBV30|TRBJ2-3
CAWKMMDMGTDTQYF
TGTGCCTGGAAGATGATGGACATGGGAACAGATACGCAGTATTTT
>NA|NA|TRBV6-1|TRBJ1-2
CASSVGRGVFGDYGYTF
TGTGCCAGCAGTGTTGGCAGGGGAGTATTCGGCGACTATGGCTACACCTTC
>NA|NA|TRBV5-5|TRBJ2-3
CASSPGYGGTDTQYF
TGTGCCAGCAGCCCCGGTTATGGGGGCACAGATACGCAGTATTTT